Listed below are T cell receptor beta chains from one sample, sequenced in a study of shared clonotypes between healthy human individuals. Here immunoSEQ multiplex PCR was the method, and the copy in TCRdb shows in-frame clones only, minus some. In the table there are some 2,100,000 clones, around 95% of which are singletons. Sequencing used naive CD4+ T cells sorted from blood. The receptors come from a young man in good health. Each CDR3 is given with its conserved first and last residue. A D gene is named only where the DNA matches it firmly. Clone size is given for some rows only: seen once, a few or many times, or a class if the clone is expanded.

j_gene	v_gene	d_gene	abundance	CDR3aa	CDR3nt
TRBJ2-7	TRBV4-3	TRBD2	-	CASSQDASGSYEQYF	TGCGCCAGCAGCCAAGATGCTAGCGGGAGCTACGAGCAGTACTTC
TRBJ1-5	TRBV5-8	-	once	CASSLARQARTRNQPQHF	TGTGCCAGCAGCTTGGCCCGACAGGCTAGGACGAGGAATCAGCCCCAGCATTTT
TRBJ2-7	TRBV5-4	-	once	CASSLEGNFYEQYF	TGTGCCAGCAGCTTGGAGGGTAACTTCTACGAGCAGTACTTC
TRBJ2-1	TRBV30	TRBD2	-	CASLGGSGSSYNEQFF	TGTGCCTCCCTGGGGGGTAGCGGGAGTTCCTACAATGAGCAGTTCTTC
TRBJ2-5	TRBV5-1	TRBD2	-	CASSLVAGGQETQYF	TGCGCCAGCAGCTTGGTAGCGGGAGGGCAGGAGACCCAGTACTTC
TRBJ1-2	TRBV20-1	-	once	CSARGLYGYTF	TGCAGTGCTAGAGGACTCTATGGCTACACCTTC
TRBJ2-7	TRBV19	TRBD1	-	CASRTGQGDEQYF	TGTGCCAGTAGGACCGGACAGGGCGACGAGCAGTACTTC
TRBJ1-2	TRBV20-1	-	once	CSARWTYGYTF	TGCAGTGCCCGGTGGACCTATGGCTACACCTTC
TRBJ2-5	TRBV11-2	-	once	CASSLWSDMETQYF	TGTGCCAGCAGCTTATGGAGCGATATGGAGACCCAGTACTTC
TRBJ1-2	TRBV5-4	TRBD1	-	CASRQARDSYGYTF	TGTGCCAGCAGGCAAGCCCGGGACAGCTATGGCTACACCTTC
TRBJ1-1	TRBV7-2	-	-	CASRGGTEAFF	TGTGCCAGCAGGGGAGGGACTGAAGCTTTCTTT
TRBJ1-2	TRBV6-5	-	-	CASSYSGLQGYTF	TGTGCCAGCAGTTACTCAGGATTGCAGGGCTACACCTTC
TRBJ2-7	TRBV30	-	-	CAWRWFRGSHEQYF	TGTGCCTGGAGATGGTTCAGGGGTTCCCACGAGCAGTACTTC
TRBJ1-3	TRBV6-5	-	once	CASTSVLLGNTIYF	TGTGCCAGCACCTCGGTTTTGCTTGGAAACACCATATATTTT
TRBJ2-1	TRBV7-6	TRBD2	-	CASSPSSGLSYNEQFF	TGTGCCAGCAGCCCCTCTAGCGGGCTCTCCTACAATGAGCAGTTCTTC
TRBJ1-2	TRBV19	-	-	CASSKAGPNYGYTF	TGTGCCAGTAGTAAGGCGGGGCCTAACTATGGCTACACCTTC
TRBJ2-1	TRBV5-1	TRBD2	-	CASTPIRDYYNEQFF	TGCGCCAGCACCCCTATACGGGACTACTACAATGAGCAGTTCTTC
TRBJ1-1	TRBV9	-	-	CASSAHGSGTEAFF	TGTGCCAGCAGCGCCCACGGGAGCGGCACTGAAGCTTTCTTT
TRBJ1-3	TRBV30	-	-	CAWIPKGNSGNTIYF	TGTGCCTGGATTCCCAAGGGTAACTCTGGAAACACCATATATTTT
TRBJ2-1	TRBV4-3	TRBD2	-	CASRRGSGSDEQFF	TGCGCCAGCAGGCGGGGGAGCGGGAGTGATGAGCAGTTCTTC
TRBJ2-7	TRBV2	-	-	CASSDSGGAGYEQYF	TGTGCCAGCAGCGATTCAGGAGGGGCGGGGTACGAGCAGTACTTC
TRBJ2-1	TRBV2	-	few	CASSDYNEQFF	TGTGCCAGCAGCGACTACAATGAGCAGTTCTTC
TRBJ2-7	TRBV7-8	TRBD1	-	CASSKTGDEQYF	TGTGCCAGCAGTAAGACAGGGGACGAGCAGTACTTC
TRBJ1-1	TRBV5-1	-	-	CASSFISVNTEAFF	TGCGCCAGCAGCTTCATATCAGTGAACACTGAAGCTTTCTTT
TRBJ2-7	TRBV27	TRBD1	-	CASSLGTGTSEQYF	TGTGCCAGCAGTTTAGGGACAGGGACGAGCGAGCAGTACTTC
TRBJ1-2	TRBV2	-	-	CASTGLGGFGYTF	TGTGCCAGCACCGGGTTGGGGGGTTTCGGCTACACCTTC
TRBJ2-7	TRBV6-1	TRBD1	-	CASGDGTGRYNEQYF	TGTGCCAGCGGAGACGGGACAGGGCGATATAACGAGCAGTACTTC
TRBJ1-3	TRBV5-1	-	-	CASSLGQTSGNTIYF	TGCGCCAGCAGCTTGGGGCAAACCTCTGGAAACACCATATATTTT
TRBJ2-3	TRBV2	-	-	CASNQGGSTDTQYF	TGTGCCAGCAACCAGGGGGGATCCACAGATACGCAGTATTTT
TRBJ2-5	TRBV18	TRBD2	-	CASSPYPGGAETQYF	TGTGCCAGCTCACCCTACCCGGGAGGGGCGGAGACCCAGTACTTC
TRBJ2-5	TRBV19	-	-	CASSTQLARGGETQYF	TGTGCCAGTAGTACACAACTCGCCAGGGGAGGAGAGACCCAGTACTTC
TRBJ1-4	TRBV10-2	TRBD1	-	CASRPGTANEKLFF	TGCGCCAGCAGGCCCGGGACAGCTAATGAAAAACTGTTTTTT
TRBJ1-1	TRBV15	-	-	CATSRDQHKDQAFF	TGTGCCACCAGCAGAGATCAGCACAAAGACCAAGCTTTCTTT
TRBJ2-5	TRBV19	-	once	CATRNSPSQETQYF	TGTGCCACCAGAAACTCACCTTCCCAAGAGACCCAGTACTTC
TRBJ2-5	TRBV5-1	TRBD2	-	CASSLAPSGGARETQYF	TGCGCCAGCAGCTTGGCCCCCAGCGGGGGGGCCCGGGAGACCCAGTACTTC
TRBJ1-1	TRBV30	-	-	CAWSNLNTEAFF	TGTGCCTGGAGTAATCTGAACACTGAAGCTTTCTTT
TRBJ2-1	TRBV11-2	-	-	CASSPSWGSSFF	TGTGCCAGCAGCCCAAGTTGGGGGAGCTCGTTCTTC
TRBJ2-7	TRBV6-1	-	-	CAIYSPTAHEQYF	TGTGCCATATATTCCCCCACGGCTCACGAGCAGTACTTC
TRBJ2-1	TRBV28	-	-	CASSLLFNEQFF	TGTGCCAGCAGCCTGTTGTTCAATGAGCAGTTCTTC
TRBJ2-7	TRBV6-5	-	-	CASSQTGSREQYF	TGTGCCAGCAGTCAAACAGGGTCTCGCGAGCAGTACTTC
TRBJ2-1	TRBV5-1	TRBD2	-	CASSSGLAGAYNEQFF	TGCGCCAGCAGCTCGGGACTAGCGGGAGCCTACAATGAGCAGTTCTTC
TRBJ1-5	TRBV23-1	-	-	CASSQSALNQPQHF	TGCGCCAGCAGTCAATCGGCGCTAAATCAGCCCCAGCATTTT
TRBJ1-1	TRBV18	-	-	CASSLEGLNTEAFF	TGTGCCAGCTCACTTGAGGGGTTGAACACTGAAGCTTTCTTT
TRBJ1-4	TRBV5-4	-	-	CASSPATNEKLFF	TGTGCCAGCAGCCCTGCAACTAATGAAAAACTGTTTTTT
TRBJ2-6	TRBV6-5	-	once	CASSYSGLSGANVLTF	TGTGCCAGCAGTTACTCGGGCCTCTCTGGGGCCAACGTCCTGACTTTC
TRBJ1-3	TRBV29-1	-	once	CSVGTTGNTIYF	TGCAGCGTTGGTACCACTGGAAACACCATATATTTT
TRBJ2-7	TRBV7-2	TRBD2	-	CASSLVGGSQPYEQYF	TGTGCCAGCAGCTTAGTAGGCGGGAGCCAGCCCTACGAGCAGTACTTC
TRBJ2-7	TRBV29-1	TRBD1	-	CSVDSGGKSYKQYF	TGCAGCGTGGACTCAGGGGGCAAGTCCTACAAGCAGTACTTC
TRBJ1-6	TRBV19	TRBD1	-	CASSTDRGNSPLHF	TGTGCCAGTAGCACAGACAGGGGCAATTCACCCCTCCACTTT
TRBJ2-7	TRBV2	-	-	CASSGGAGEQYF	TGTGCCAGCAGTGGGGGCGCGGGGGAGCAGTACTTC
TRBJ2-7	TRBV5-1	TRBD1	-	CASSPGTGTSEQYF	TGCGCCAGCAGCCCGGGGACAGGAACAAGCGAGCAGTACTTC